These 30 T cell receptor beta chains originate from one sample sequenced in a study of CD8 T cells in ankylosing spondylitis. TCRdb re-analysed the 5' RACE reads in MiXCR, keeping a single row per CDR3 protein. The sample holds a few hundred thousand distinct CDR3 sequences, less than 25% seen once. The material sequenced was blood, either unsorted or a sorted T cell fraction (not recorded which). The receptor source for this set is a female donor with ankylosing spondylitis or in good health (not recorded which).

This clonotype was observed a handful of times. Here the CDR3 reads CAISRDRGKADTQYF. In nucleotides, the CDR3 is TGTGCCATCAGCCGGGACAGGGGTAAAGCAGATACGCAGTATTTT. This chain connects TRBV10-3 to TRBJ2-3; TRBD1 matches 10 bases. Per the germline V gene, CDR1 is ENHRY and CDR2 is SYGVKD. The CDR3 totals 15 residues. Trimming removed 6 bases from V and 4 bases from J; junction bases left unmatched: 7.

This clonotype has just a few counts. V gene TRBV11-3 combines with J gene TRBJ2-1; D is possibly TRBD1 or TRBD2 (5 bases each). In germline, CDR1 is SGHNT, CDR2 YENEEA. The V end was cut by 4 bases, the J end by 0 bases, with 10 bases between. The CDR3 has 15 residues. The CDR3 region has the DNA TGTGCCAGCAGCTCGGGACGGAGCTCCTACAATGAGCAGTTCTTC. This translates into CASSSGRSSYNEQFF.

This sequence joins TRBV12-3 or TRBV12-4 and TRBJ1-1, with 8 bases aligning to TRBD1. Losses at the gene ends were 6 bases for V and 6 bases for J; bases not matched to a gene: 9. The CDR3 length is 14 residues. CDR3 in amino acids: CASSPTGGLPEAFF. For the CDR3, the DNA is TGTGCCAGCAGCCCTACAGGGGGACTTCCTGAAGCTTTCTTT.

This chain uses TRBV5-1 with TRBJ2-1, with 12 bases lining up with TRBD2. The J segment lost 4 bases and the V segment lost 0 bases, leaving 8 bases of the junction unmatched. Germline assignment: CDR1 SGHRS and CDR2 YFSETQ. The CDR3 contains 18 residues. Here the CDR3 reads CASSLGLAGVISYNEQFF. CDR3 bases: TGCGCCAGCAGCTTGGGACTAGCGGGAGTGATATCTTACAATGAGCAGTTCTTC. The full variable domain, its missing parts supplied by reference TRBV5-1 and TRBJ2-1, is KAGVTQTPRYLIKTRGQQVTLSCSPISGHRSVSWYQQTPGQGLQFLFEYFSETQRNKGNFPGRFSGRQFSNSRSEMNVSTLELGDSALYLCASSLGLAGVISYNEQFFGPGTRLTVL.

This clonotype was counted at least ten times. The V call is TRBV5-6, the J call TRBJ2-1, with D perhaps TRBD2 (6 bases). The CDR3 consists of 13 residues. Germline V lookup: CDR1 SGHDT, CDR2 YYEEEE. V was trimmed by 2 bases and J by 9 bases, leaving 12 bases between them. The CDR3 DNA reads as TGTGCCAGCAGCTTCGGGACTCTTGTTGAGCAGTTCTTC. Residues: CASSFGTLVEQFF.

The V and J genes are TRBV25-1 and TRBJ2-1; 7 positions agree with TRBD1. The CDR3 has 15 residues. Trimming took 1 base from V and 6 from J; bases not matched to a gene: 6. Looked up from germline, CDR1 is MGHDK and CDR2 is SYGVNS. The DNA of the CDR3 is TGTGCCAGCAGTGAATGGGGACAGCCTTCCAATGAGCAGTTCTTC. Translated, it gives CASSEWGQPSNEQFF.

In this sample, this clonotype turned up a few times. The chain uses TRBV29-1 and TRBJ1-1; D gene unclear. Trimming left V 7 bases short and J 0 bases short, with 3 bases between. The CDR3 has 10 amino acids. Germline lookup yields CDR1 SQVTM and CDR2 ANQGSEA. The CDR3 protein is CSALNTEAFF. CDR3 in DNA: TGCAGCGCTTTGAACACTGAAGCTTTCTTT.

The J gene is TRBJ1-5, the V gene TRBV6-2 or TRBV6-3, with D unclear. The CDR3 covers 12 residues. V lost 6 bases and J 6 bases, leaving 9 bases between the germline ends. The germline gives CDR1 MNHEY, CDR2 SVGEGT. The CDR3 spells CASRRTGQPQHF. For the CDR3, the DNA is TGTGCCAGCAGACGCACGGGTCAGCCCCAGCATTTT.

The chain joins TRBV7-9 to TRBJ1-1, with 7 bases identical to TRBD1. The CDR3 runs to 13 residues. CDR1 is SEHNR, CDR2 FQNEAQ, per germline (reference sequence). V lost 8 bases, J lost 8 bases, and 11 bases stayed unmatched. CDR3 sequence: CASSRTGRNEAFF. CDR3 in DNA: TGTGCCAGCTCCCGGACAGGACGAAACGAAGCTTTCTTT.

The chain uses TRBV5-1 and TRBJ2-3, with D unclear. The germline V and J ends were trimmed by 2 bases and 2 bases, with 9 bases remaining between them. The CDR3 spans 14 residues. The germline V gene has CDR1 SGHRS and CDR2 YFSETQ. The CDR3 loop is CASSFAANTDTQYF. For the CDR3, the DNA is TGCGCCAGCAGCTTCGCTGCGAACACAGATACGCAGTATTTT.

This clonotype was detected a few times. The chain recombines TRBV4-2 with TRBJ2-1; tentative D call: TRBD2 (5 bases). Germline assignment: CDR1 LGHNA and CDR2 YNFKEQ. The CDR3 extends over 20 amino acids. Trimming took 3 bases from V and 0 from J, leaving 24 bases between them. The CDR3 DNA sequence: TGTGCCAGCAGCCAGACCCTCTCGGGGTTCACCAGGAGCTCCTACAATGAGCAGTTCTTC. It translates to CASSQTLSGFTRSSYNEQFF.

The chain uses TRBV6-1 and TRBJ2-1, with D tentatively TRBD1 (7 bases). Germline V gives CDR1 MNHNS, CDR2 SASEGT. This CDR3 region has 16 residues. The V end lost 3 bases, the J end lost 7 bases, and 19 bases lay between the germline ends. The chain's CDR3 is CASSETTGRIGNEQFF. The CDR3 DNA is TGTGCCAGCAGTGAGACGACAGGGAGGATCGGAAATGAGCAGTTCTTC.

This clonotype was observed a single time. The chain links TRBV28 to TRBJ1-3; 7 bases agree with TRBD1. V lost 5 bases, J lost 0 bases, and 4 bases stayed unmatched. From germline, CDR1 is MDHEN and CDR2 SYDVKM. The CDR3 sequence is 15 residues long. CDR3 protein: CASSTAGGSGNTIYF. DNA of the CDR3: TGTGCCAGCAGTACCGCAGGGGGCTCTGGAAACACCATATATTTT.

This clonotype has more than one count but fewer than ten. Here the CDR3 DNA reads TGTGCCAGCTCACTCGGGACAGGGGACTACAATGAGCAGTTCTTC. This encodes CASSLGTGDYNEQFF. The rearrangement links TRBV18 to TRBJ2-1; 10 bases match TRBD1. Germline V gene sequence: CDR1 KGHSH, CDR2 LQKENI. CDR3 length: 15 amino acids. Losses at the gene ends were 4 bases for V and 3 bases for J; bases not matched to a gene: 3.

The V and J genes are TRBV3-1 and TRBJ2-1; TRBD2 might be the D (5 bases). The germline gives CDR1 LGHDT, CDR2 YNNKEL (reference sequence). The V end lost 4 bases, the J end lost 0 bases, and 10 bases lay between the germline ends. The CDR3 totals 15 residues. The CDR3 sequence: CASSLAGLSYNEQFF. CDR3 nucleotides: TGTGCCAGCAGCCTCGCGGGCCTCTCCTACAATGAGCAGTTCTTC.

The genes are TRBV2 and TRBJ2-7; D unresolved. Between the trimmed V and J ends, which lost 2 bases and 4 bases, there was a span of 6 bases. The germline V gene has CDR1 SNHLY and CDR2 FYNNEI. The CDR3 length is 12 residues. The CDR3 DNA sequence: TGTGCCAGCAGTGAACAACAATACGAGCAGTACTTC. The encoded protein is CASSEQQYEQYF.

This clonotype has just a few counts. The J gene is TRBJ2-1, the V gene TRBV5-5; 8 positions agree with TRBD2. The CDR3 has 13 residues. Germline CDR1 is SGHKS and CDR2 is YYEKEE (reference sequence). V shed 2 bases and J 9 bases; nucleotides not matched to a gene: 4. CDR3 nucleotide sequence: TGTGCCAGCAGCTTTTCGGCGGGAGGTGAGCAGTTCTTC. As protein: CASSFSAGGEQFF.

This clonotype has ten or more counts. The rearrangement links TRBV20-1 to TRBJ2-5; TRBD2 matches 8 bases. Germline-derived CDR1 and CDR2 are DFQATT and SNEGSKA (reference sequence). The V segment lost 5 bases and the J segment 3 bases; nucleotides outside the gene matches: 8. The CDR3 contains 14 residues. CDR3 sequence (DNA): TGCAGTGCTCCCCAACTAGCGGTAGAAGAGACCCAGTACTTC. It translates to CSAPQLAVEETQYF.

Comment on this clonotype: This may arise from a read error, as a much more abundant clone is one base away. The CDR3 reads CGVEEAGSDTQYF. In DNA, the CDR3 is TGCGGCGTTGAGGAAGCAGGATCAGATACGCAGTATTTT. The chain recombines TRBV29-1 with TRBJ2-3; no clear D. The CDR3 has 13 residues. Germline V lookup: CDR1 SQVTM, CDR2 ANQGSEA.

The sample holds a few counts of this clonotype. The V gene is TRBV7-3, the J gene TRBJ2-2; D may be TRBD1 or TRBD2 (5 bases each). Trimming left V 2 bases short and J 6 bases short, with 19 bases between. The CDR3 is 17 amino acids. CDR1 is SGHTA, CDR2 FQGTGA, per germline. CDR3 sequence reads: CASSLLSEGIRAGELFF. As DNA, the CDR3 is TGTGCCAGCAGCTTACTATCCGAGGGGATTAGGGCCGGGGAGCTGTTTTTT.

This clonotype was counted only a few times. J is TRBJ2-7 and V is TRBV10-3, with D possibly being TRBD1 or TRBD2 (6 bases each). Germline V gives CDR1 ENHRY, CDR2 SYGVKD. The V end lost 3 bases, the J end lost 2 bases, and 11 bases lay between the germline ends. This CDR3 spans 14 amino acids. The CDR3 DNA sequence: TGTGCCATCAGTGACCTGGAGGGGGCCTACGAGCAGTACTTC. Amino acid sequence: CAISDLEGAYEQYF.

CDR3 amino acids: CASSLGDAGGSFSYNEQFF. In DNA form, the CDR3 reads TGCGCCAGCAGCTTGGGGGATGCGGGAGGCTCCTTCTCCTACAATGAGCAGTTCTTC. V is TRBV5-1 and J is TRBJ2-1; 8 nucleotides agree with TRBD2. CDR3 length equals 19 residues. After removal of 0 bases from V and 0 bases from J, the junction contained 11 bases not matched to a gene. Germline-derived CDR1 and CDR2 are SGHRS and YFSETQ.

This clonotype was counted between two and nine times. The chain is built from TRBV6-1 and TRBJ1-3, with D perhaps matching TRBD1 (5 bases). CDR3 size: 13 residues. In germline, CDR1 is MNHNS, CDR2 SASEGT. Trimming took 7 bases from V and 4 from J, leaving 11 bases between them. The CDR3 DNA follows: TGTGCCAGCACCCCGGGACCGGGAAACACCATATATTTT. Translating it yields CASTPGPGNTIYF.

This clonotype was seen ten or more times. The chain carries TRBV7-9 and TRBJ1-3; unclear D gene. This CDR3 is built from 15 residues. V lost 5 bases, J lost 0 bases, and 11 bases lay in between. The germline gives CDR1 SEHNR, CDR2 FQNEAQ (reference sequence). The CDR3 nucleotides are TGTGCCAGCAGCCCAACATCTTTCTCTGGAAACACCATATATTTT. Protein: CASSPTSFSGNTIYF.

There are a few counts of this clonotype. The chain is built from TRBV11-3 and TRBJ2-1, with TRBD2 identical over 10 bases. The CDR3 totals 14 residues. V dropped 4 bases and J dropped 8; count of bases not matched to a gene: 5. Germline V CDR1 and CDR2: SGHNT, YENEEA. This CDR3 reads CASSSRLAGDEQFF. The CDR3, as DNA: TGTGCCAGCAGCTCCCGACTAGCGGGTGATGAGCAGTTCTTC.

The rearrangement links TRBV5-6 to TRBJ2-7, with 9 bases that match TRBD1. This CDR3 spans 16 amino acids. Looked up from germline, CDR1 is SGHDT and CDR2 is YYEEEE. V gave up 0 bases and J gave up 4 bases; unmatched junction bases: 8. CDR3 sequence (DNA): TGTGCCAGCAGCTTGGGACCGGGACAGGGAGGGTACGAGCAGTACTTC. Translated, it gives CASSLGPGQGGYEQYF.

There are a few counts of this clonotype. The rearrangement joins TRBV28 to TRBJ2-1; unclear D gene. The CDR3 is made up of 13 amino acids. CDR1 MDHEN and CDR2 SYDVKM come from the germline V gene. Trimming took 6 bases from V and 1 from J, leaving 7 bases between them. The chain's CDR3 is CASRWGSYNEQFF. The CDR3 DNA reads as TGTGCCAGCAGGTGGGGTTCCTACAATGAGCAGTTCTTC.

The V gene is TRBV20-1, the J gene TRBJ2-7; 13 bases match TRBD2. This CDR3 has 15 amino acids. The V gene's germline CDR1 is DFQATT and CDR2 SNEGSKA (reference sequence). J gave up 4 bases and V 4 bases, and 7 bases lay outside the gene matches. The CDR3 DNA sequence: TGCAGTGCTACTCCGACTAGCGGGAGGCTGTACGAGCAGTACTTC. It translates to CSATPTSGRLYEQYF.

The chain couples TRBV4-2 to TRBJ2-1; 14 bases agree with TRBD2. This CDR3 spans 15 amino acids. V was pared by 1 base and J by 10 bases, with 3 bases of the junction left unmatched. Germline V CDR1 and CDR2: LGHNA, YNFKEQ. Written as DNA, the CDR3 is TGTGCCAGCAGCCAAGGACTAGCGGGAGGGCGGGAGCAGTTCTTC. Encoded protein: CASSQGLAGGREQFF.

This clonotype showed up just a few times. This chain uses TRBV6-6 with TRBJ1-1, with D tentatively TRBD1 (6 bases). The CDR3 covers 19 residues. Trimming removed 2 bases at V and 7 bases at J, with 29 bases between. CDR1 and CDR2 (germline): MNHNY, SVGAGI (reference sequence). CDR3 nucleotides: TGTGCCAGCAGTTACAAATTAGGTAGTTTAGAGGGGGTACGAAATGAAGCTTTCTTT. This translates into CASSYKLGSLEGVRNEAFF.